The TCR beta chain under discussion was sequenced for a study of cytomegalovirus exposure and HLA in healthy donors (dated by TCRdb to 2017 to 2019). Concerning the study at large: In an earlier analysis of some 550 of the donors, around 300 Gb of sequence data and 90 million to 130 million unique TCR beta sequences from approximately 180 million T cells were reported. The later analysis used no new phenotypic data to find candidate immune exposures, relying instead on TCR beta sequences and their occurrence across donors. Every discovery cohort repertoire had been produced on one sequencing platform. In addition to the first cohort of hundreds of subjects, a separate validation cohort of over 90 different subjects was used. In a later genetic analysis, genome-wide SNP genotypes for about 55% of the roughly 700 donors were used, and that subset was treated as a discovery cohort. Several DR-DQ haplotypes were handled as single units for association and clustering because linkage in the cohort was strong. A later analysis re-examined previously published TCR beta repertoires from 600 to 700 donors and added high-resolution HLA genotyping to investigate patterns of TCR occurrence. Across some 400 genotyped donors of the cohort, an average of about 240,000 unique TCR beta nucleotide sequences per donor were sequenced, and around 19% of those sequences were non-productive. Alongside the repertoire data, information on donor age, sex, ethnicity and CMV serostatus was compiled. To predict cytomegalovirus infection status, the study brought together high-throughput TCR immunosequencing, statistical association of individual TCRs with disease status, and machine learning. The genetic ancestry cluster associated with self-reported Caucasian donors included roughly four fifths of the roughly 410 genotyped donors. The study profiled the T cell repertoires of 550 to 700 subjects by immunosequencing and related them to cytomegalovirus serostatus. An earlier analysis of several hundred of the donors applied high-throughput TCR beta sequencing to assess whether each TCR beta V gene segment acted as functional or pseudogenic. The aim of the study was to test whether cataloging public T cell receptors could identify signatures of past pathogen exposure. Both class I and class II loci were covered by HLA typing, at four-digit resolution. Typing coverage varied by locus: about 629-640 donors for A, B, C, DRB1 and DQB1; under 550 for DQA1; about 570 for DPA1; under 490 for DPB1. Roughly 320 gigabases of sequencing data and roughly 81 million unique TCR sequences made up an early release that covered 500 to 700 HLA-typed donors.

Study-wide conclusions, independent of this receptor: According to a later analysis, TCR association rates differed among HLA loci, with DRB1 alleles showing the most associated TCRs and HLA-C alleles showing the fewest. Three of the identified cytomegalovirus-associated TCR beta chains were confirmed in vitro to be specific for cytomegalovirus antigens. A further reported finding was that TCR beta sequences accurately predicted the HLA-A and HLA-B alleles for most subjects in the first cohort. A cluster of highly shared sequence variants was judged likely to represent a technical artifact of the sequencing pipeline. The presence/absence analyses assumed that sequencing depth was roughly uniform across donors, and that assumption may not be true. V-gene and J-gene trimming of TCR beta chains was associated with a missense DCLRE1C variant in a later genetic analysis, and the association was replicated in an independent cohort. Most TCR sequences were seen in very few donors, while some public TCRs were found in many individuals. In an earlier analysis of approximately 600 of the donors, most TCR beta V segments were observed in productive rearrangements about 87% or about 30% of the time, broadly matching IMGT annotations. The 87-base-pair reads could not distinguish some IMGT-functional V segments, including TRBV6-2 and TRBV6-3, so those segments were excluded. Linkage disequilibrium might explain the correlated functional status among segregating V segments, but an unknown experimental factor could not be excluded. At a false discovery rate of 0.05, a later analysis linked about 17,000 TCR beta sequences to specific HLA alleles. In a later analysis, HLA-associated TCR beta chains showed more clonal expansion and lower generation probabilities than non-associated chains that were equally common. When HLA alleles, especially DR and DQ, strongly co-occurred, attributing TCR associations to individual alleles was difficult. In a later genetic analysis, fewer N-insertions in productive TCRs were reported among donors in an Asian-associated ancestry cluster than the roughly 640-donor mean. It was suggested by the authors that the approach could potentially be generalized to other disease states and immunological phenotypes. In the study, some 160 TCR beta chains were listed as associated with cytomegalovirus. This cohort had only TCR beta chains sequenced, and the lack of alpha or paired-chain data limited which features could be detected. According to a later analysis, parvovirus B19, influenza, CMV and Epstein-Barr virus appeared linked to several top co-occurrence clusters. Because HLA typing was unavailable for some donors at each locus, only the typed subset was used in association tests. A later analysis found that most CMV-associated TCR beta chains appeared HLA-restricted, with HLA associations seemingly driven largely by CMV exposure. Seventeen rarely observed V segments, including chromosome 9 orphons, were excluded from the earlier analysis of almost 600 of the donors because counts were too low. The only immune exposure information available for the cohort was CMV serostatus. The classifier was reported to diagnose cytomegalovirus status with high specificity and sensitivity in both the original cohort and the validation cohort.

The cohort consisted of approximately 690 healthy bone marrow donors. All cohort members were sampled while nominally healthy, although unrecorded immune exposures were likely present. The donor tested CMV seronegative, placing the donor among the 352 seronegative members of the cohort. Each donor provided a peripheral blood sample, and peripheral blood mononuclear cells were used for TCR beta sequencing. Genomic DNA was extracted from the blood cell samples with the Qiagen DNeasy Blood Extraction Kit. Libraries came from the immunoSEQ multiplex PCR assay. For the multiplex PCR, a mixture combining 60 forward primers for TCR Vbeta segments and 13 reverse primers for TCR Jbeta segments was used. The CDR3 region of rearranged TCR beta genes was amplified from genomic DNA by a multiplex PCR assay. The Illumina HiSeq System was used to sequence the amplified TCR beta libraries as 87-base-pair reads. As for how the authors treated the data: A later analysis tallied 75 million to 95 million unique TCR beta chains across the 660 or so repertoires, and roughly 11 million of those chains were shared by two or more donors. Raw reads were error-corrected and collapsed into unique sequences with a nearest-neighbor algorithm that merged closely related sequences to remove PCR and sequencing errors. To assign V, D and J gene segments, CDR3 sequences were aligned to IMGT reference sequences. Each retained sequence needed at least a six-nucleotide match to both a V gene segment and a J gene segment. Rearrangements were called productive when the CDR3 lacked stop codons and stayed in frame with V and J; all others were non-productive. Following IMGT convention, CDR3 was defined as the stretch from the second conserved V-encoded cysteine to the conserved J-encoded phenylalanine. In an earlier analysis of around 640 of the donors, sequences lacking an unambiguous match to a single V gene segment were excluded. An earlier analysis of some 500 of the donors classified V segments as functional when productive rearrangements were above 56.7% and as segregating when the standard deviation between donors was above 5%. To diagnose cytomegalovirus status from the catalog of TCR beta chain sequences, a statistical classification framework was built. A later analysis assigned V and J genes by comparing TCR nucleotide sequences with IMGT/GENE-DB human TR gene sequences. In a later analysis, CDR3 sequences and most-parsimonious VDJ recombination scenarios were assigned using the TCRdist pipeline. In a later analysis, every TCR beta chain was defined by the combination of its CDR3 amino acid sequence and its V-gene family, and reads without a unique V-gene family were dropped. In a later analysis, approximately 590 highly shared, low-generation-probability nucleotide sequences were removed to address suspected cross-contamination and a sequencing artifact. A later analysis calculated a clonal expansion index for each public chain from normalized within-repertoire ranks of inferred template counts. In a later analysis, generation probabilities were computed with a VDJ recombination model fitted to out-of-frame rearrangements, and the resulting probabilities were checked against IGoR. In a later analysis, TCR-TCR, TCR-HLA and TCR-CMV co-occurrence was scored with hypergeometric tests, and a repertoire-size bias correction was applied to TCR pairs. In a later analysis, false discovery rates were estimated by permuting HLA or CMV assignments 20 times. In a later analysis, co-occurring TCRs were grouped using DBSCAN, with TCRdist sequence similarity added in when clustering inside HLA-allele-positive subsets. For co-occurrence clustering, repertoires with fewer than 30,000 or more than 120,000 public chains were excluded, along with a handful of repertoires with anomalous nucleotide sharing. The clones in this table, taken by TCRdb from immuneACCESS, are in-frame only. Not every clone is retained; where verified, under half of the shortfall comes from an unresolved V gene, and the cause of the rest is unknown. The DNA gave D and trimming, while V, J and clone size come from that table. This sample gives around 200,000 clones in total; around four fifths of them show up just once. The ten top clones hold about 2.9% of the sample.

This clone was counted a single time. Its antigen remains unidentified. No per-base quality is available; no much larger clone lies one base away. The CDR3 goes from the cysteine to the phenylalanine over 16 residues. Only the CDR3 DNA stays, 48 bases, in frame from base 1. In the germline V gene, CDR1 corresponds to MGHRA and CDR2 to YSYEKL. Germline trimming: 1 base from V, 2 bases from J; junction bases outside gene matches: 1. This TCR was recovered from a female donor in good health and CMV-seronegative. The sequence joins TRBV4-1 to TRBJ1-3, with 11 bases matching TRBD1. Sequencing input: PBMCs. The CDR3 reads CASSQAGQGAGNTIYF. The DNA reads as follows: TGCGCCAGCAGCCAAGCGGGACAGGGGGCTGGAAACACCATATATTTT.